One and the same sample provided the 6 T cell receptor beta chains below, sequenced in a study of blood T cell repertoires in COVID-19. Sequencing was performed with immunoSEQ multiplex PCR; in TCRdb, only in-frame clones are kept and a portion is missing. The repertoire includes about 230,000 clones, around four fifths of them detected once, and less than 20% sits in the top ten. What was sequenced was peripheral blood. Receptors originate from an elderly woman with active or convalescent COVID-19.

DNA for the CDR3: TGTGCCAGCAGCTCTCCCCTAGCGGGGTCGTACAATGAGCAGTTCTTC. Encoded protein: CASSSPLAGSYNEQFF. The rearrangement links TRBV11-2 to TRBJ2-1; TRBD2 agrees at 9 bases. Germline CDR1 and CDR2: SGHAT and FQNNGV. The CDR3 extends over 16 amino acids. The junction had 8 bases not matched to a gene; V was cut back by 4 bases and J by 4 bases. The full variable domain, its missing parts supplied by reference TRBV11-2 and TRBJ2-1, is EAGVAQSPRYKIIEKRQSVAFWCNPISGHATLYWYQQILGQGPKLLIQFQNNGVVDDSQLPKDRFSAERLKGVDSTLKIQPAKLEDSAVYLCASSSPLAGSYNEQFFGPGTRLTVL.

The gene calls are TRBV19 and TRBJ2-7; maybe TRBD1 (6 bases). V was pared by 7 bases and J by 2 bases, with 15 bases between. The CDR3 totals 14 residues. CDR1 LNHDA and CDR2 SQIVND come from the germline V gene (reference sequence). CDR3 amino acids: CASTAGARPYEQYF. DNA of the CDR3: TGTGCCAGTACCGCAGGGGCGCGGCCCTACGAGCAGTACTTC.

The rearrangement uses TRBV7-7 and TRBJ2-5; the match to TRBD1 covers 7 bases. This CDR3 has 14 amino acids. Germline CDR1 is SSHAT and CDR2 is FNYEAQ (reference sequence). Trimming took 5 bases from V and 5 from J; bases not matched to a gene: 8. The CDR3 here is CASSPIDRVETQYF. In DNA form, the CDR3 reads TGTGCCAGCAGCCCCATCGACAGGGTTGAGACCCAGTACTTC.

V gene TRBV2 combines with J gene TRBJ1-2, with TRBD1 matching over 8 bases. This CDR3 contains 13 residues. CDR1 is SNHLY, CDR2 FYNNEI, per germline. Trimming removed 6 bases from V and 8 bases from J; junction bases left unmatched: 8. The CDR3: CASRVQGEDGYTF. The CDR3 nucleotides are TGTGCCAGCAGGGTACAGGGGGAGGACGGCTACACCTTC.

This clone was counted a single time. The V gene is TRBV9, the J gene TRBJ1-2; 8 bases are shared with TRBD1. The CDR3 is 14 amino acids. Unmatched junction bases numbered 5, after V lost 3 bases and J lost 4 bases. Germline CDR1 and CDR2: SGDLS and YYNGEE. This chain's CDR3 is CASSAWDRPYGYTF. Written as DNA, the CDR3 is TGTGCCAGCAGCGCATGGGACAGGCCCTATGGCTACACCTTC.

The chain joins TRBV30 to TRBJ1-5; TRBD1 matches 7 bases. The CDR3 has 14 amino acids. Looked up from germline, CDR1 is GTSNPN and CDR2 is SVGIG (reference sequence). Trimming cost V 1 base and J 4 bases; bases outside gene matches: 4. The CDR3 coding sequence is TGTGCCTGGAGTGAGGGACAGAGTAATCAGCCCCAGCATTTT. Translation gives CAWSEGQSNQPQHF.